This entry lists 10 T cell receptor beta chains sequenced from one sample in a study of somatic mutations in cytotoxic T cells in rheumatoid arthritis. The method was immunoSEQ multiplex PCR; TCRdb's version includes in-frame clones alone and lacks a portion of them. Of about 25,000 clones detected, over 65% appear once; the ten largest clones hold approximately 9.9%. The sample consisted of CD8+ T cells sorted from blood. All receptors come from a woman between 18 and 29 years old in good health.

The chain carries TRBV27 and TRBJ1-2; maybe TRBD1 (5 bases). The CDR3 is made up of 16 amino acids. The V end lost 2 bases, the J end lost 4 bases, and 17 bases lay between the germline ends. Germline V gene sequence: CDR1 MNHEY, CDR2 SMNVEV (reference sequence). The CDR3 is CASSLTPQGFGYGYTF. The CDR3 region has the DNA TGTGCCAGCAGTTTAACGCCCCAGGGTTTCGGCTATGGCTACACCTTC.

The chain links TRBV7-9 to TRBJ2-1; 9 bases fit TRBD2. The CDR3 consists of 15 residues. Germline values: CDR1 SEHNR, CDR2 FQNEAQ (reference sequence). The V and J ends lost 4 bases and 5 bases, in that order; junction bases with no gene match: 6. Written as DNA, the CDR3 is TGTGCCAGCAGCTCCTTAGCGGGGGTGGACAATGAGCAGTTCTTC. It translates to CASSSLAGVDNEQFF.

The sample holds a few counts of this clone. The chain uses TRBV7-9 and TRBJ2-7, with D tentatively TRBD2 (6 bases). Trimming shortened V by 4 bases and J by 8 bases, and 15 bases separated the two germline ends. This CDR3 has 13 residues. Per the germline V gene, CDR1 is SEHNR and CDR2 is FQNEAQ (reference sequence). As DNA, the CDR3 is TGTGCCAGCAGCTCCGGGACTCTAAATCAGCAGTACTTC. As protein: CASSSGTLNQQYF.

The chain couples TRBV25-1 to TRBJ2-2, with D possibly TRBD1 on 6 matching bases. The V gene's germline CDR1 is MGHDK and CDR2 SYGVNS. The germline V and J ends were trimmed by 6 bases and 5 bases, with 10 bases remaining between them. The CDR3 length is 13 residues. The CDR3 nucleotides are TGTGCCAGCAGGGACACAGGGACCGGGGAGCTGTTTTTT. Protein product: CASRDTGTGELFF.

This clone was seen a handful of times. The chain recombines TRBV2 with TRBJ1-1; D not resolved. Trimming took 2 bases from V and 1 from J, leaving 5 bases between them. Germline V gives CDR1 SNHLY, CDR2 FYNNEI. The CDR3 runs 13 residues. Here the CDR3 reads CASSELWNTEAFF. In DNA, the CDR3 is TGTGCCAGCAGTGAACTTTGGAACACTGAAGCTTTCTTT.

The chain is built from TRBV7-9 and TRBJ2-2; D might be TRBD2 (6 bases). Trimming removed 5 bases at V and 4 bases at J, with 14 bases between. This CDR3 is 15 amino acids long. The germline V gene has CDR1 SEHNR and CDR2 FQNEAQ (reference sequence). The CDR3 here is CASSPAGPPTGELFF. The CDR3 DNA is TGTGCCAGCAGCCCTGCGGGGCCCCCCACCGGGGAGCTGTTTTTT.

The chain recombines TRBV30 with TRBJ1-2; D possibly corresponds to TRBD1 (6 bases). Germline V gene sequence: CDR1 GTSNPN, CDR2 SVGIG (reference sequence). The CDR3 totals 13 residues. Trimming removed 3 bases from V and 7 bases from J, with 15 bases in between. This CDR3 reads CAWRDRRGGGYTF. The CDR3 nucleotides read TGTGCCTGGAGGGACCGGCGAGGGGGTGGCTACACCTTC.

The chain has TRBV13 and TRBJ2-5; the D gene is possibly TRBD2 (6 bases). CDR1 and CDR2 from the germline V gene are PRHDT and FYEKMQ (reference sequence). The CDR3 length is 16 residues. The V and J ends lost 5 bases and 2 bases respectively, with 18 bases between them. CDR3 region: CASSPRGVDLQETQYF. Here the CDR3 DNA reads TGTGCCAGCAGCCCACGCGGGGTGGATCTACAAGAGACCCAGTACTTC.

This chain connects TRBV4-2 to TRBJ2-1; D is uncertain. The length of the CDR3 is 15 residues. Looked up from germline, CDR1 is LGHNA and CDR2 is YNFKEQ. Trimming left V 0 bases short and J 5 bases short, with 11 bases between. CDR3 sequence reads: CASSQETGWDNEQFF. Here the CDR3 DNA reads TGTGCCAGCAGCCAAGAGACGGGTTGGGACAATGAGCAGTTCTTC.

V is TRBV11-3 and J is TRBJ2-3, with TRBD1 matching over 8 bases. CDR1 is SGHNT and CDR2 is YENEEA in the germline V gene. V shed 4 bases and J 4 bases; nucleotides not matched to a gene: 4. CDR3 size: 14 residues. The CDR3 nucleotides read TGTGCCAGCAGCTCGGGACAGGACCCAGATACGCAGTATTTT. The encoded protein is CASSSGQDPDTQYF.